Only a few counts were recorded for the clone carrying this TCR beta chain. The antigen remains unidentified. This sample stems from a study of post-analysis software for immune sequencing data. Study details: Clinical courses comprised relapsing-remitting, secondary progressive and progressive-relapsing multiple sclerosis.

Whole-study results and caveats: Comparison of patients with controls showed a handful of TRBV segments more frequent in patients, TRBV5-6, TRBV5-1 and TRBV20-1 among them.

Germline V gene data show CDR1 as SGHRS and CDR2 as YFSETQ. With 4 bases removed from V and 6 bases from J, the gap between germline ends came to 14 bases. The CDR3 contains 14 residues. Unique molecular identifiers had been added to the TCR beta cDNA libraries. Around 500,000 cDNA molecules were obtained from roughly 1 to 10 million T cells. One entry per CDR3 protein results from TCRdb running MiXCR on the PCR reads. The sample lists more than 450,000 distinct CDR3 sequences; around a third were seen once. This TCR was sampled from a girl younger than 18 with multiple sclerosis. Sequenced material: blood. The chain couples TRBV5-1 to TRBJ2-1, with D possibly being TRBD2 (6 bases). This CDR3 is CASSPGLVGNEQFF. The CDR3 coding sequence is TGCGCCAGCAGCCCGGGACTGGTGGGCAATGAGCAGTTCTTC.